The 32 T cell receptor beta chains below come from one sample, sequenced in a study of blood T cell repertoires in COVID-19. Data came from immunoSEQ multiplex PCR; TCRdb stores just in-frame clones and leaves some out. The sample has about 230,000 clones, around 86% seen once. Sequencing input: peripheral blood. The receptors originated from a man aged 50 or older with COVID-19, enrolled during active disease.

This chain uses TRBV18 with TRBJ2-1, with D possibly being TRBD2 (6 bases). V shed 1 base and J shed 7 bases, with 20 bases lying between them. This CDR3 has 17 residues. Germline assignment: CDR1 KGHSH and CDR2 LQKENI. The CDR3 DNA sequence: TGTGCCAGCTCACCACGCTTAGCGCCAACGGCGGGGAATGAGCAGTTCTTC. It translates to CASSPRLAPTAGNEQFF. The whole variable domain, filled in from reference TRBV18 and TRBJ2-1, reads NAGVMQNPRHLVRRRGQEARLRCSPMKGHSHVYWYRQLPEEGLKFMVYLQKENIIDESGMPKERFSAEFPKEGPSILRIQQVVRGDSAAYFCASSPRLAPTAGNEQFFGPGTRLTVL.

This clone was detected only a few times. The chain recombines TRBV24-1 with TRBJ2-7, with TRBD1 matching over 9 bases. V gave up 11 bases and J gave up 1 base; unmatched junction bases: 5. From germline, CDR1 is KGHDR and CDR2 SFDVKD. This CDR3 has 13 residues. The DNA of the CDR3 is TGTGCCAACTCGGACAGGGGATCCTACGAGCAGTACTTC. It encodes CANSDRGSYEQYF.

The chain recombines TRBV7-9 with TRBJ1-1; D gene unclear. V lost 5 bases, J lost 6 bases, and 13 bases lay in between. This CDR3 has 13 amino acids. Germline loops: CDR1 SEHNR, CDR2 FQNEAQ (reference sequence). The chain's CDR3 is CASSTFLAAEAFF. The CDR3 DNA reads as TGTGCCAGCAGCACGTTTCTGGCAGCTGAAGCTTTCTTT. The complete variable domain, with remaining parts taken from reference TRBV7-9 and TRBJ1-1, reads DTGVSQNPRHKITKRGQNVTFRCDPISEHNRLYWYRQTLGQGPEFLTYFQNEAQLEKSRLLSDRFSAERPKGSFSTLEIQRTEQGDSAMYLCASSTFLAAEAFFGQGTRLTVV.

V gene TRBV6-2 or TRBV6-3 combines with J gene TRBJ2-2, with 9 bases aligning to TRBD2. Losses at the gene ends were 4 bases for V and 5 bases for J; bases not matched to a gene: 8. The CDR3 consists of 16 residues. Germline V gene lookup returns CDR1 MNHEY and CDR2 SVGEGT. CDR3 in DNA: TGTGCCAGCAGTTTTCGAGCGGGGGGCTTGACCGGGGAGCTGTTTTTT. Encoded protein: CASSFRAGGLTGELFF.

The V gene is TRBV5-5, the J gene TRBJ2-2; D gene unclear. Trimming shortened V by 4 bases and J by 1 base, and 11 bases separated the two germline ends. From germline, CDR1 is SGHKS and CDR2 YYEKEE (reference sequence). The CDR3 is made up of 15 amino acids. The CDR3 region is CASSNELWNTGELFF. The CDR3, as DNA: TGTGCCAGCAGCAACGAGCTATGGAACACCGGGGAGCTGTTTTTT.

This clone was found once. The chain uses TRBV27 and TRBJ2-3, with TRBD1 matching 7 bases. CDR3 length: 14 residues. The V gene's germline CDR1 is MNHEY and CDR2 SMNVEV (reference sequence). Losses at the gene ends were 3 bases for V and 1 base for J; bases not matched to a gene: 1. CDR3: CASSFGQGTDTQYF. The CDR3, as DNA: TGTGCCAGCAGTTTTGGACAGGGCACAGATACGCAGTATTTT.

This chain joins TRBV3-1 (or the pseudogene TRBV3-2) and TRBJ1-4; D possibly corresponds to TRBD1 (5 bases). Germline V gives CDR1 LGHDT, CDR2 YNNKEL (reference sequence). Between the trimmed V and J ends, which lost 7 bases and 7 bases, there was a span of 25 bases. The CDR3 spans 17 residues. For the CDR3, the DNA is TGTGCCAGCAACCCGAAGTCCCAACAGGCATCCCGTGAAAAACTGTTTTTT. This codes for CASNPKSQQASREKLFF.

The rearrangement uses TRBV7-9 and TRBJ1-3; D is uncertain. Trimming cost V 3 bases and J 11 bases, with 14 bases left between them. The CDR3 loop spans 13 amino acids. Germline lookup yields CDR1 SEHNR and CDR2 FQNEAQ (reference sequence). The CDR3 loop is CASSFSGDRAIYF. The CDR3 bases are TGTGCCAGCAGCTTCTCCGGGGATCGGGCCATATATTTT.

The V gene is TRBV7-9, the J gene TRBJ1-1; D might be TRBD1 (6 bases). This CDR3 region has 12 residues. The germline V and J ends were trimmed by 7 bases and 6 bases, with 12 bases remaining between them. Germline loops: CDR1 SEHNR, CDR2 FQNEAQ (reference sequence). This CDR3 reads CASNRDKAEAFF. CDR3 DNA sequence: TGTGCCAGCAACCGGGACAAAGCTGAAGCTTTCTTT.

V usage is TRBV19 and J usage is TRBJ1-6, with 7 bases identical to TRBD1. CDR3 length: 15 residues. The germline V gene encodes CDR1 LNHDA and CDR2 SQIVND (reference sequence). With 0 bases clipped from V and 7 bases from J, the junction kept 3 bases outside the gene matches. The CDR3 DNA reads TGTGCCAGTAGTATAGAGACAGGGTGGAATTCACCCCTCCACTTT. Its protein product is CASSIETGWNSPLHF.

The chain joins TRBV4-3 to TRBJ2-7; no clear D. The CDR3 extends over 15 amino acids. V was trimmed by 0 bases and J by 2 bases, leaving 11 bases between them. Germline V CDR1 and CDR2: LGHNA, YSLEER. CDR3 loop: CASSQDLEAPYEQYF. The CDR3 DNA reads TGCGCCAGCAGCCAAGATCTAGAAGCTCCCTACGAGCAGTACTTC.

The genes are TRBV12-3 or TRBV12-4 and TRBJ2-5, with D possibly matching TRBD1 (5 bases). The CDR3 consists of 13 residues. The ends were cut back, 6 bases at V and 1 base at J, with 9 bases in the middle. CDR3 in amino acids: CASSHRTQETQYF. CDR3 coding DNA: TGTGCCAGCAGCCACAGGACCCAAGAGACCCAGTACTTC.

Points on this clone: This sample also contains other DNA sequences that code for the same CDR3. The chain is built from TRBV25-1 and TRBJ1-2, with D maybe TRBD1 (5 bases). The CDR3 runs to 13 residues. The germline gives CDR1 MGHDK, CDR2 SYGVNS. Trimming removed 2 bases from V and 2 bases from J, with 6 bases in between. The CDR3 here is CASSEQGNYGYTF. In DNA, the CDR3 is TGTGCCAGCAGTGAACAGGGCAACTATGGCTACACCTTC.

In this sample, this clone turned up once. The chain recombines TRBV24-1 with TRBJ2-2; D is unclear. The CDR3 sequence is 14 residues long. V gave up 2 bases and J gave up 4 bases, with 7 bases separating them. Germline V CDR1 and CDR2: KGHDR, SFDVKD. The CDR3 region has the DNA TGTGCCACCAGTGATTCTCAGTTCACCGGGGAGCTGTTTTTT. It yields the protein CATSDSQFTGELFF.

The chain combines TRBV5-1 with TRBJ2-7; possibly TRBD1 for D (6 bases). The CDR3 is 15 residues long. Germline V CDR1 and CDR2: SGHRS, YFSETQ. V was shortened by 0 bases and J by 3 bases, with 13 bases between the two germline ends. The CDR3: CASSLAAGANYEQYF. The CDR3 DNA follows: TGCGCCAGCAGCTTGGCTGCAGGGGCCAACTACGAGCAGTACTTC. The whole variable domain, filled in from reference TRBV5-1 and TRBJ2-7, reads KAGVTQTPRYLIKTRGQQVTLSCSPISGHRSVSWYQQTPGQGLQFLFEYFSETQRNKGNFPGRFSGRQFSNSRSEMNVSTLELGDSALYLCASSLAAGANYEQYFGPGTRLTVT.

CDR3 coding DNA: TGCGCCAGCGTTGCTAGCGGGAATCCAACAGATACGCAGTATTTT. Protein sequence: CASVASGNPTDTQYF. The chain is built from TRBV5-1 and TRBJ2-3; 9 bases map to TRBD2. This CDR3 region has 15 residues. The ends lost 7 bases at V and 3 bases at J; junction bases unmatched: 9. The germline CDR1 and CDR2 sequences are SGHRS and YFSETQ.

The chain links TRBV6-5 to TRBJ2-7; the match to TRBD1 covers 11 bases. In germline, CDR1 is MNHEY, CDR2 SVGAGI. V lost 7 bases to trimming and J lost 2 bases; unmatched junction nucleotides: 7. The CDR3 extends over 15 amino acids. CDR3 DNA sequence: TGTGCCAGCATGAAGGACAGGGGGCACACCTACGAGCAGTACTTC. It codes for CASMKDRGHTYEQYF.

The chain couples TRBV9 to TRBJ2-1; TRBD2 might be the D (5 bases). V was shortened by 4 bases and J by 0 bases, with 11 bases between the two germline ends. Germline CDR1 and CDR2: SGDLS and YYNGEE. This CDR3 is 15 amino acids long. The CDR3 DNA reads as TGTGCCAGCAGCAACCAGCGGAGCTCCTACAATGAGCAGTTCTTC. It codes for CASSNQRSSYNEQFF.

The chain combines TRBV5-1 with TRBJ2-7; TRBD2 matches 9 bases. From germline, CDR1 is SGHRS and CDR2 YFSETQ. Trimming at V came to 5 bases and at J to 0 bases, leaving 6 bases not matched to a gene. The CDR3 extends over 15 amino acids. The CDR3 nucleotides are TGCGCCAGCAGTAGCGGGGGCAAGACCTCCTACGAGCAGTACTTC. Translated: CASSSGGKTSYEQYF.

The chain links TRBV6-5 to TRBJ1-1; TRBD1 is a possible D gene (6 bases). CDR1 and CDR2 (germline): MNHEY, SVGAGI. Trimming took 5 bases from V and 0 from J, leaving 13 bases between them. The length of the CDR3 is 15 residues. The CDR3 DNA sequence: TGTGCCAGCAGTACCCTGACAGGACTGAACACTGAAGCTTTCTTT. Amino acids: CASSTLTGLNTEAFF.

J is TRBJ1-6 and V is TRBV6-5; D ambiguous. CDR1 and CDR2 (germline): MNHEY, SVGAGI. The CDR3 runs 13 residues. Between the trimmed V and J ends, which lost 9 bases and 7 bases, there was a span of 13 bases. CDR3 DNA sequence: TGTGCCAGTTTAGCGGGAGGGAATTCACCCCTCCACTTT. Protein: CASLAGGNSPLHF.

This chain links TRBV4-2 with TRBJ2-6; TRBD2 matches at 10 bases. Germline CDR1 reads LGHNA; CDR2 reads YNFKEQ. This CDR3 is 17 amino acids long. V lost 1 base, J lost 2 bases, and 2 bases stayed unmatched. The CDR3 DNA follows: TGTGCCAGCAGCCAAGGAACTAGCGGGACTGGGGCCAACGTCCTGACTTTC. Protein: CASSQGTSGTGANVLTF.

The rearrangement uses TRBV5-6 and TRBJ2-7; 11 bases align to TRBD2. This CDR3 region has 16 residues. Per the germline V gene, CDR1 is SGHDT and CDR2 is YYEEEE. J lost 6 bases, V lost 0 bases, and 8 bases had no gene match. The chain's CDR3 is CASSLALAGDYSEQYF. CDR3 sequence (DNA): TGTGCCAGCAGCTTGGCACTAGCGGGAGACTATTCCGAGCAGTACTTC.

J is TRBJ2-2 and V is TRBV18; 8 nucleotides match TRBD1. The germline V gene encodes CDR1 KGHSH and CDR2 LQKENI. This CDR3 is 14 amino acids long. V was clipped by 3 bases and J by 3 bases; unmatched bases: 0. The CDR3 loop is CASSPTGDTGELFF. The CDR3 region has the DNA TGTGCCAGCTCACCGACAGGGGACACCGGGGAGCTGTTTTTT. Together with reference TRBV18 and TRBJ2-2, the CDR3 gives the full variable domain: NAGVMQNPRHLVRRRGQEARLRCSPMKGHSHVYWYRQLPEEGLKFMVYLQKENIIDESGMPKERFSAEFPKEGPSILRIQQVVRGDSAAYFCASSPTGDTGELFFGEGSRLTVL.

The J gene is TRBJ2-7, the V gene TRBV11-2; 9 bases are a match to TRBD1. V shed 5 bases, J shed 3 bases, and the junction held 5 bases outside the gene matches. The CDR3 spans 14 residues. CDR1 and CDR2 (germline): SGHAT, FQNNGV. In DNA form, the CDR3 reads TGTGCCAGCAGCACACAGACAGGGGGCTACGAGCAGTACTTC. Translation: CASSTQTGGYEQYF.

V usage is TRBV6-6 and J usage is TRBJ2-1, with 9 nucleotides matching TRBD1. The CDR3 length is 15 residues. CDR1 is MNHNY and CDR2 is SVGAGI in the germline V gene (reference sequence). V lost 6 bases, J lost 6 bases, and 9 bases stayed unmatched. For the CDR3, the DNA is TGTGCCAGCAGCCCCCGACAGGGGGGAGGCAATGAGCAGTTCTTC. As protein: CASSPRQGGGNEQFF.

CDR3 sequence reads: CASSLSTGGDTQYF. The CDR3 nucleotides read TGTGCCAGCAGCTTAAGCACGGGAGGCGATACGCAGTATTTT. The chain links TRBV7-2 to TRBJ2-3; 7 bases agree with TRBD2. The CDR3 has 14 residues. Germline lookup yields CDR1 SGHTA and CDR2 FQGNSA. V shed 2 bases and J 6 bases; nucleotides not matched to a gene: 5.

The chain employs TRBV24-1 and TRBJ1-1; tentative D call: TRBD1 (5 bases). V was pared by 5 bases and J by 1 base, with 10 bases between. This CDR3 contains 14 residues. CDR1 KGHDR and CDR2 SFDVKD come from the germline V gene. The CDR3 nucleotides read TGTGCCACCAGTGCGGGCCAGGGGAACACTGAAGCTTTCTTT. This encodes CATSAGQGNTEAFF.

V gene TRBV9 combines with J gene TRBJ1-5; 8 nucleotides align to TRBD1. The trim removed 4 bases at V and 5 bases at J, leaving 11 bases unmatched. The CDR3 has 16 amino acids. CDR1 and CDR2 (germline): SGDLS, YYNGEE. The CDR3: CASSKTGTGFHQPQHF. In DNA form, the CDR3 reads TGTGCCAGCAGCAAAACAGGGACAGGTTTCCATCAGCCCCAGCATTTT.

This clone was seen only a few times. This chain uses TRBV28 with TRBJ2-3; D gene ambiguous. Trimming took 6 bases from V and 4 from J, leaving 8 bases between them. Germline loops: CDR1 MDHEN, CDR2 SYDVKM. The CDR3 consists of 12 residues. The CDR3 spells CASRRLPDTQYF. The DNA of the CDR3 is TGTGCCAGCAGGCGTCTGCCAGATACGCAGTATTTT.

The chain has TRBV18 and TRBJ2-1; D unclear. V gave up 3 bases and J gave up 12 bases, with 9 bases separating them. Germline lookup yields CDR1 KGHSH and CDR2 LQKENI. This CDR3 comprises 11 residues. DNA of the CDR3: TGTGCCAGCTCACCCCACGAGCCGCAGTTCTTC. Translated, it gives CASSPHEPQFF.

The chain carries TRBV5-3 and TRBJ1-5, with 8 bases matching TRBD1. TRBV5-3 is an ORF; its function is uncertain. The V and J ends lost 10 bases and 3 bases, in that order; junction bases with no gene match: 6. The CDR3 runs to 13 residues. The CDR3 loop is CALTGGVNQPQHF. DNA of the CDR3: TGTGCCCTAACAGGGGGGGTCAATCAGCCCCAGCATTTT.